Sequencing of this T cell receptor beta chain was carried out in a study of beta chain features in type 1 diabetes. General study findings and limits: Here, the possible influence of HLA type (on TCRB rearrangement) remained unresolved. Type 1 diabetes patients had VDJ junctions that carried fewer insertions and more deletions. It was among patients, rather than healthy donors, that naive, central memory and Treg TCRB repertoires appeared more similar. Shorter TCRB CDR3s, moderately but significantly so, were found in Type 1 diabetes patients in all four CD4+ subsets.

Averaging roughly 120 mL, one heparinised blood draw was given by each donor. A remark on this clone: Its antigen is unknown.

Germline CDR1 and CDR2: SGHTA and FQGTGA. The CDR3 runs to 14 residues. V lost 4 bases and J lost 5; bases outside the gene matches: 4. cDNA synthesis used the whole RNA isolate, giving expressed TCRB sequences. Here immunoSEQ multiplex PCR was the method, and the copy in TCRdb shows in-frame clones only, minus some. The table has over 200,000 clones, approximately 11% seen once; the top ten hold more than 0.015%. The gene calls are TRBV7-3 and TRBJ2-3; 9 nucleotides line up with TRBD2. Sequenced material: naive CD4+ T cells from blood. The TCR was taken from a man younger than 45 with type 1 diabetes. Written as DNA, the CDR3 is TGTGCCAGCAGCTCGGGACTAGCTAGAGATACGCAGTATTTT. It is translated as CASSSGLARDTQYF.